This TCR beta chain was sequenced in a study of T cells in Graves' hyperthyroidism and ophthalmopathy. Whole-study results and caveats: Ophthalmopathy was predicted by the model a median of about 6.7 months ahead of onset.

Details on this clonotype: Its antigen is still unknown.

V was cut by 1 base and J by 4 bases, with 10 bases left in between. Germline V gene sequence: CDR1 SGHDN, CDR2 FVKESK. The CDR3 runs 14 residues. Over 18 months, lack of ophthalmopathy progression marked Graves' hyperthyroidism as stable. Amplification yielded TCR beta CDR3 regions, with RNA transcripts as the source. Researchers ran a first-round RT-PCR on the TCR CDR3 using the HTBI primer set. TCRdb reprocessed the multiplex PCR reads with MiXCR, giving one entry per CDR3 protein. The sample records around 420,000 distinct CDR3 sequences, 15% to 19% being singletons. Specimen: blood. The genes are TRBV14 and TRBJ1-2; the D is unclear. This clonotype was obtained from a woman in her late teens or twenties with Graves' hyperthyroidism. As DNA, the CDR3 is TGTGCCAGCAGCCAAGGGGTAGGTCCCTATGGCTACACCTTC. It specifies CASSQGVGPYGYTF.